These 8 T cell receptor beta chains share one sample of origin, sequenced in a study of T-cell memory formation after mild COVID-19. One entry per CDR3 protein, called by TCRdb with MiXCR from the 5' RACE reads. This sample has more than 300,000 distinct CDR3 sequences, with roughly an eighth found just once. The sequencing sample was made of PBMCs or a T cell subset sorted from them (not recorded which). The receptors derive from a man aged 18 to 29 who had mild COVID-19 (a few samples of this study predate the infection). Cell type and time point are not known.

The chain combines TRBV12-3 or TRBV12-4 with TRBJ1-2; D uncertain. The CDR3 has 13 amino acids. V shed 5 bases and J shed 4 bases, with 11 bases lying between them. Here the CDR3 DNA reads TGTGCCAGCAGTGTCCAGGTCACCTATGGCTACACCTTC. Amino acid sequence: CASSVQVTYGYTF.

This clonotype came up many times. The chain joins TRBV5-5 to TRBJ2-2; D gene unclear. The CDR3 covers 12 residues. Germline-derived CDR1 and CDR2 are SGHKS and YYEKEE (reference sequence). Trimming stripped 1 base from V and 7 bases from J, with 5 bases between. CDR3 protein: CASSLYIGELFF. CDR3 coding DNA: TGTGCCAGCAGCTTGTATATCGGGGAGCTGTTTTTT. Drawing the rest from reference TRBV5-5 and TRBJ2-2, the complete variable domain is DAGVTQSPTHLIKTRGQQVTLRCSPISGHKSVSWYQQVLGQGPQFIFQYYEKEERGRGNFPDRFSARQFPNYSSELNVNALLLGDSALYLCASSLYIGELFFGEGSRLTVL.

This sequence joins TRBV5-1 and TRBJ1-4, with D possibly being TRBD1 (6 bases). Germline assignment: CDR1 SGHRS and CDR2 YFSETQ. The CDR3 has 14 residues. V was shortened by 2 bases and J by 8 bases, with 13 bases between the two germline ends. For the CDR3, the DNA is TGCGCCAGCAGCTTAACAGGGCCGGGAGAAAAACTGTTTTTT. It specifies CASSLTGPGEKLFF.

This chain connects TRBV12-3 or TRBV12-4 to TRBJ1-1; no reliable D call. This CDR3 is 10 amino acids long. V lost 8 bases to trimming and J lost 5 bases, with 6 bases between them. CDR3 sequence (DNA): TGTGCCAGCCGCATAACTGAAGCTTTCTTT. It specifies CASRITEAFF.

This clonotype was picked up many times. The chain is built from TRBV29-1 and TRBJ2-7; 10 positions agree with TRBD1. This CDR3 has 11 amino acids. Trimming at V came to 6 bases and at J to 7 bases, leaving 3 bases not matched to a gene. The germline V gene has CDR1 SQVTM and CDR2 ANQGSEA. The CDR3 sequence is CSVGQGWEQYF. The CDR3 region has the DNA TGCAGCGTGGGACAGGGGTGGGAGCAGTACTTC.

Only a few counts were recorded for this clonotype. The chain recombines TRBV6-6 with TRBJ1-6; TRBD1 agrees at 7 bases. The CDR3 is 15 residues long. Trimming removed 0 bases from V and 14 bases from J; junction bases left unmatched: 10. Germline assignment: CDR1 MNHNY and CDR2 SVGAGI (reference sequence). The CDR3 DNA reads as TGTGCCAGCAGTTACTCACAGGGGCCTGGGGGGGCCCTCCACTTT. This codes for CASSYSQGPGGALHF.

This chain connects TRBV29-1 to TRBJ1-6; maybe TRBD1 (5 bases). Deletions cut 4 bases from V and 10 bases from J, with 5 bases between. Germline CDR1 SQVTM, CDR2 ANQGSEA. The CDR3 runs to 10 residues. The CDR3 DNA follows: TGCAGCGTTGGGGGGTCACCCCTCCACTTT. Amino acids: CSVGGSPLHF.

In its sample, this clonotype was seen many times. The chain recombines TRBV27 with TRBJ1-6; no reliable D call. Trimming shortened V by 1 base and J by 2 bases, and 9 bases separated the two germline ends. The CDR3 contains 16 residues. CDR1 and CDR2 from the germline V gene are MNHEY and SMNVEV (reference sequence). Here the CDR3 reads CASSLLAATYNSPLHF. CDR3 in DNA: TGTGCCAGCAGTTTATTAGCAGCAACCTATAATTCACCCCTCCACTTT.